The present T cell receptor (beta chain) was sequenced within a study of blood T cell repertoires in COVID-19. The overall study: The United States, Italy and Spain provided the acute and convalescent COVID-19 samples. The cDNA or gDNA used as material had been derived from T cells, B-cell-depleted T cells, or PBMCs.

Trimming stripped 3 bases from V and 4 bases from J, with 15 bases between. Germline V gene lookup returns CDR1 MDHEN and CDR2 SYDVKM. The CDR3 runs 15 residues. Original methodology: Amplified reference gene primers provided the basis for estimating nucleated cell counts. Sequenced by immunoSEQ multiplex PCR; TCRdb stores in-frame clones only, minus some. The V and J calls and the clone size are those of that table, but D and trimming were determined from the DNA. The table lists 150,000 to 200,000 clones, about 81% of them singletons, with more than 7.5% in the top ten. The sequence came from a woman aged 70-85 years with acute or convalescent COVID-19. Sequenced sample: peripheral blood. The chain recombines TRBV28 with TRBJ2-5; perhaps TRBD1 as D (6 bases). For the CDR3, the DNA is TGTGCCAGCAGTTTGTCAGGGGAAGGGGGAGAGACCCAGTACTTC. It codes for CASSLSGEGGETQYF.